The 7 T cell receptor beta chains below all came from one sample that was sequenced in a study of early T cells in non-severe SARS-CoV-2 infection. Each CDR3 protein is one row after TCRdb ran MiXCR on the 5' RACE reads. The table includes tens of thousands of distinct CDR3 sequences, roughly 5.7% detected once. The specimen was whole blood. Receptor source: an adult who was a healthcare worker with PCR-confirmed SARS-CoV-2 infection or an uninfected control (not recorded which).

This clonotype was observed a few times. The chain couples TRBV6-6 to TRBJ2-2; D ambiguous. V was trimmed by 5 bases and J by 3 bases, leaving 13 bases between them. This CDR3 spans 15 amino acids. CDR1 and CDR2 from the germline V gene are MNHNY and SVGAGI (reference sequence). In nucleotides, the CDR3 is TGTGCCAGCAGTACAGACATCTCCCACACCGGGGAGCTGTTTTTT. Translated, it gives CASSTDISHTGELFF.

This clonotype was seen only a few times. The chain uses TRBV24-1 and TRBJ2-4; tentatively, D is TRBD1 or TRBD2 (5 bases each). Germline V gene data show CDR1 as KGHDR and CDR2 as SFDVKD. The V end was cut by 3 bases, the J end by 6 bases, with 23 bases between. This CDR3 has 18 residues. The CDR3 loop reads CATSDIVDRAGRRNIQYF. CDR3 nucleotides: TGTGCCACCAGTGATATAGTGGATCGGGCAGGGAGACGAAACATTCAGTACTTC.

The V gene is TRBV3-1, the J gene TRBJ2-1; 14 bases map to TRBD2. Germline trimming cut 4 bases from V and 11 bases from J; bases unmatched to any gene: 4. The germline gives CDR1 LGHDT, CDR2 YNNKEL (reference sequence). This CDR3 has 14 residues. The CDR3 is CASSPGTSGGKQFF. As DNA, the CDR3 is TGTGCCAGCAGCCCCGGGACTAGCGGGGGTAAGCAGTTCTTC.

As for this clonotype: This sequence may be a read error, since a much larger clone differs from it by one base. V gene TRBV5-4 combines with J gene TRBJ1-1; D perhaps matches TRBD1 (5 bases). The CDR3 is 15 amino acids. Germline V CDR1 and CDR2: SGHNT, YYREEE (reference sequence). The V gene lost 5 bases and the J gene lost 4 bases, with 18 bases spanning the gap. The CDR3 reads CASRTDMGRGTEAFF. For the CDR3, the DNA is TGTGCCAGCAGAACTGACATGGGAAGGGGCACTGAAGCTTTCTTT.

This clonotype has just a few counts. The rearrangement uses TRBV4-2 and TRBJ2-7; 9 nucleotides match TRBD2. The CDR3 loop spans 17 amino acids. V shed 4 bases, J shed 5 bases, and the junction held 15 bases outside the gene matches. CDR1 and CDR2 from the germline V gene are LGHNA and YNFKEQ. Here the CDR3 reads CASSLGYQAGGPDEQYF. The CDR3 region has the DNA TGTGCCAGCAGCCTAGGTTATCAGGCGGGAGGGCCGGACGAGCAGTACTTC.

Many counts were recorded for this clonotype. This chain links TRBV5-1 with TRBJ1-1; 8 positions agree with TRBD1. J lost 5 bases, V lost 0 bases, and 6 bases had no gene match. This CDR3 spans 15 amino acids. Germline assignment: CDR1 SGHRS and CDR2 YFSETQ. The CDR3 region is CASSLVSRGLTEAFF. The DNA for the CDR3 is TGCGCCAGCAGCTTGGTGTCCAGGGGGCTTACTGAAGCTTTCTTT.

This clonotype was detected many times. Compared with germline, one end of the junction differs, possibly owing to a read error. The chain recombines TRBV6-6 with TRBJ2-7, with D perhaps TRBD1 or TRBD2 (6 bases each). This CDR3 has 16 amino acids. Germline assignment: CDR1 MNHNY and CDR2 SVGAGI (reference sequence). The CDR3 region has the DNA TGTGCCAGCAGTGACTCCCGGGGGCGGGAATCCTACGAGCAGTACTTC. The encoded protein is CASSDSRGRESYEQYF.